Detailed here is one TCR beta chain. Only one count was recorded for this clone. Its antigen is unknown. Nothing much larger sits one base from this clone, and base qualities are not available. The data were obtained in a study of cytomegalovirus exposure and HLA in healthy donors (dated by TCRdb to between 2016 and 2019). Context from the whole study: An earlier analysis of several hundred of the donors reported approximately 300 Gb of sequence data and roughly 110 million unique TCR beta sequences from about 179 million T cells. An early release covering roughly 600 HLA-typed donors comprised around 300 gigabases of sequencing data and around 80 million unique TCR sequences. Of the roughly 400 genotyped donors, 75% to 85% were placed in the genetic ancestry cluster associated with self-reported Caucasian donors. The study was designed to test whether signatures of past pathogen exposure could be identified by cataloging public T cell receptors. The study used immunosequencing to profile the T cell repertoires of under 700 subjects and linked those repertoires to cytomegalovirus serostatus. A separate validation cohort of about 110 different subjects was used in addition to the roughly 700-subject first cohort. To predict cytomegalovirus infection status, the study brought together high-throughput TCR immunosequencing, statistical association of individual TCRs with disease status, and machine learning. To study patterns of TCR occurrence, a later analysis re-analyzed previously published TCR beta repertoires from 650 to 750 donors and added high-resolution HLA genotyping. Rather than using new phenotypic data, the later analysis identified candidate immune exposures from TCR beta sequences and from how often those sequences occurred across donors. To decide whether each TCR beta V gene segment behaved as functional or pseudogenic, an earlier analysis of approximately 600 of the donors relied on high-throughput TCR beta sequencing. Donor age, sex, ethnicity and CMV serostatus were collected together with the repertoire data. A later genetic analysis used genome-wide SNP genotypes for about 60% of the roughly 670 donors, treating that subset as a discovery cohort. All discovery cohort repertoires had been generated on a single sequencing platform. HLA typing included class I and class II loci at four-digit resolution. The number of donors typed differed by locus, with about 629-630 for A, B, C, DRB1 and DQB1, more than 500 for DQA1, approximately 570 for DPA1, and 472 for DPB1. Roughly five DR-DQ haplotypes were handled as single units for association and clustering, since linkage in the cohort was strong. Among some 410 genotyped donors of the cohort, an average of approximately 240,000 unique TCR beta nucleotide sequences was sequenced per donor, of which 15% to 20% were non-productive.

CDR3 length: 16 amino acids, cysteine to phenylalanine. The CDR3 DNA has 48 bases and is translated from base 1. Here V drops 2 bases and J drops 2 bases, and the junction holds 6 bases not matched to any gene. The germline V gene encodes CDR1 MNHEY and CDR2 SVGAGI. Overall study results and their limits: The presence/absence analyses assumed that sequencing depth was roughly uniform across donors, and that assumption may not be true. Correlated functional status among segregating V segments might reflect linkage disequilibrium, but an unknown experimental factor could not be ruled out. The cohort was sequenced for TCR beta chains only, and without alpha or paired-chain data the features that could be detected were limited. According to a later analysis, most CMV-associated TCR beta chains appeared to be HLA-restricted, and the HLA associations seemed to be driven largely by CMV exposure. Because the 87-base-pair reads could not distinguish some IMGT-functional V segments, including TRBV6-2 and TRBV6-3, those segments were excluded. While some public TCRs were present in many individuals, most TCR sequences turned up only very rarely across donors. A cluster of highly shared sequence variants was judged likely to be a technical artifact of the sequencing pipeline. In a later genetic analysis, a missense DCLRE1C variant was associated with V-gene and J-gene trimming of TCR beta chains, and the association was replicated in an independent cohort. It was suggested by the authors that the approach could potentially be generalized to other disease states and immunological phenotypes. When HLA alleles, especially DR and DQ, strongly co-occurred, attributing TCR associations to individual alleles was difficult. In a later analysis, the rate of TCR association differed among HLA loci, with DRB1 alleles having the most associated TCRs and HLA-C alleles having the fewest. Broadly in line with IMGT annotations, most TCR beta V segments showed up in productive rearrangements about 90% or about 30% of the time in an earlier analysis of under 700 of the donors. In a later analysis, HLA-associated TCR beta chains showed more clonal expansion and lower generation probabilities than non-associated chains that were equally common. Because counts were too low, 15 or so rarely observed V segments, including chromosome 9 orphons, were excluded from the earlier analysis of 587 of the donors. The classifier was reported to diagnose cytomegalovirus status with high specificity and sensitivity in both the original and validation cohorts. A further reported finding was that TCR beta sequences accurately predicted the HLA-A and HLA-B alleles for most subjects in the first cohort. A few of the identified cytomegalovirus-associated TCR beta chains were confirmed in vitro to be specific for cytomegalovirus antigens. At a false discovery rate of 0.05, a later analysis linked fewer than 20,000 TCR beta sequences to specific HLA alleles. The study gave a list of more than 150 TCR beta chains associated with cytomegalovirus. According to a later analysis, parvovirus B19, influenza, CMV and Epstein-Barr virus appeared linked to several top co-occurrence clusters. Compared with the 666-donor mean, donors in an Asian-associated ancestry cluster had fewer N-insertions in productive TCRs, according to a later genetic analysis. The only immune exposure information available for the cohort was CMV serostatus. Because some donors lacked HLA typing at each locus, the association tests relied only on the typed subset.

In total, over 600 healthy bone marrow donors made up the cohort. Cohort members were all nominally healthy when sampled, although unrecorded immune exposures were likely present. The donor tested CMV seropositive and was one of the 289 seropositive cohort members. Every donor gave a peripheral blood sample, and the peripheral blood mononuclear cells from that sample were used for TCR beta sequencing. The Qiagen DNeasy Blood Extraction Kit was used to extract genomic DNA from the blood cell samples. Libraries were constructed by the immunoSEQ multiplex PCR assay. The multiplex PCR relied on a mix of 60 forward primers for TCR Vbeta segments and 13 reverse primers for TCR Jbeta segments. A multiplex PCR assay on genomic DNA amplified the CDR3 region of rearranged TCR beta genes. On the Illumina HiSeq System, the amplified TCR beta libraries were sequenced as 87-base-pair reads. The authors processed their data as follows. In a later analysis, some 80 million unique TCR beta chains were counted across the approximately 670 repertoires, and around 10 million of these chains were shared by at least two donors. Raw reads were error-corrected and collapsed into unique sequences with a nearest-neighbor algorithm that merged closely related sequences to remove PCR and sequencing errors. CDR3 sequences were aligned to IMGT reference sequences to assign V, D and J gene segments. Each retained sequence needed at least a six-nucleotide match to both a V gene segment and a J gene segment. Rearrangements were classified as productive when the CDR3 lacked stop codons and remained in frame with V and J, and all other rearrangements were classified as non-productive. CDR3 was defined according to IMGT convention as the region running from the second conserved V-encoded cysteine to the conserved J-encoded phenylalanine. In an earlier analysis of roughly 580 of the donors, sequences lacking an unambiguous match to a single V gene segment were excluded. In an earlier analysis of 450 to 750 of the donors, a V segment was called functional when productive rearrangements were above 56.7%, and segregating when the standard deviation between donors exceeded 5%. To diagnose cytomegalovirus status from the catalog of TCR beta chain sequences, a statistical classification framework was built. In a later analysis, V and J genes were assigned by comparing TCR nucleotide sequences against IMGT/GENE-DB human TR gene sequences. A later analysis assigned CDR3 sequences and most-parsimonious VDJ recombination scenarios with the TCRdist pipeline. In a later analysis, each TCR beta chain was defined by its CDR3 amino acid sequence together with its V-gene family, and reads without a unique V-gene family were excluded. To address suspected cross-contamination and a sequencing artifact, a later analysis removed a few hundred highly shared, low-generation-probability nucleotide sequences. For each public chain, a later analysis derived a clonal expansion index from normalized ranks of inferred template counts within each repertoire. A later analysis computed generation probabilities with a VDJ recombination model fitted to out-of-frame rearrangements, and checked the results against IGoR. A later analysis scored TCR-TCR, TCR-HLA and TCR-CMV co-occurrence with hypergeometric tests, applying a repertoire-size bias correction to TCR pairs. To estimate false discovery rates, a later analysis permuted the HLA or CMV assignments 20 times. In a later analysis, co-occurring TCRs were grouped using DBSCAN, and TCRdist sequence similarity was added for clustering within HLA-allele-positive subsets. Repertoires with fewer than 30,000 or more than 120,000 public chains were left out of co-occurrence clustering, as were about 5 repertoires with anomalous nucleotide sharing. The table comes from immuneACCESS by way of TCRdb, which keeps in-frame sequences with V and J called. Part of the clones is missing from these tables; in studies checked, under half for an unresolved V gene and the rest for unknown reasons. For V, J and clone size, that table is used; D and trimming come from the DNA. The sample table contains some 97,000 clones; only one count was recorded for roughly three quarters of them. Of the sample, more than 3% falls within the top ten clones.

Here the chain combines TRBV6-5 and TRBJ1-2; 9 of the junction bases match TRBD1. The sequence was obtained from a woman in her forties or fifties in good health and CMV-seropositive. Specimen: PBMCs. The CDR3 corresponds to CASSYEGQGGNYGYTF. The DNA is TGTGCCAGCAGTTACGAGGGACAGGGAGGAAACTATGGCTACACCTTC.